Listed here are 13 T cell receptor beta chains from one sample, sequenced in a study of cytomegalovirus exposure and HLA in healthy donors. Primers included in the PCR were 60 Vbeta and 13 Jbeta primers. Assay: immunoSEQ multiplex PCR; the TCRdb copy retains only in-frame clones and omits some. There are 150,000 to 200,000 clones in the sample; roughly four fifths occur only once, and about 10% lies in the top ten. Sequenced input: PBMCs. These receptors were taken from a man aged 45-60 years in good health and CMV-seropositive.

The table lists this clone with a few counts. The chain combines TRBV20-1 with TRBJ1-1, with 8 positions matching TRBD1. The CDR3 extends over 11 amino acids. The trim removed 4 bases at V and 7 bases at J, leaving 2 bases unmatched. Per germline, CDR1 DFQATT and CDR2 SNEGSKA (reference sequence). The CDR3: CSANRGIEAFF. The CDR3 DNA reads TGCAGTGCTAACAGGGGGATTGAAGCTTTCTTT.

The chain is built from TRBV20-1 and TRBJ1-2, with TRBD1 matching 7 bases. Germline CDR1 DFQATT, CDR2 SNEGSKA (reference sequence). This CDR3 is 11 amino acids long. Trimming at V came to 7 bases and at J to 5 bases, leaving 4 bases not matched to a gene. The CDR3 is CSGEDRYGYTF. The CDR3, as DNA: TGCAGTGGGGAGGACAGGTATGGCTACACCTTC.

In its sample, this clone was seen once. The rearrangement links TRBV13 to TRBJ2-7; D uncertain. There are 15 residues in the CDR3. Deletions cut 5 bases from V and 3 bases from J, with 17 bases between. Germline assignment: CDR1 PRHDT and CDR2 FYEKMQ (reference sequence). CDR3 amino acids: CASSTLRNRGYEQYF. The CDR3 DNA sequence: TGTGCCAGCAGCACCCTCCGGAACCGCGGCTACGAGCAGTACTTC.

With respect to this clone: At one end the junction does not follow the germline gene, possibly because of a read error. V gene TRBV28 combines with J gene TRBJ2-6; 8 nucleotides align to TRBD1. The germline V gene has CDR1 MDHEN and CDR2 SYDVKM. This CDR3 is 15 amino acids long. CDR3 bases: TGTGCCAGCTGTCAGGGGGCGGCCGGGGCCAACGGCCTGACTTTC. Encoded protein: CASCQGAAGANGLTF.

The rearrangement uses TRBV6-1 and TRBJ1-1; weak D call: TRBD1 (6 bases). The CDR3 extends over 14 amino acids. V was trimmed by 6 bases and J by 5 bases, leaving 16 bases between them. Germline V gene sequence: CDR1 MNHNS, CDR2 SASEGT. The CDR3 region has the DNA TGTGCCAGCAGATCCGGAGTGGACAGAACTGAAGCTTTCTTT. As protein: CASRSGVDRTEAFF.

The rearrangement links TRBV4-2 to TRBJ2-3, with 10 nucleotides matching TRBD2. The V and J ends lost 1 base and 5 bases, in that order; junction bases with no gene match: 3. The V gene's germline CDR1 is LGHNA and CDR2 YNFKEQ. The CDR3 loop spans 15 amino acids. As DNA, the CDR3 is TGTGCCAGCAGCCAAGCCCGACTAGCGGGAGATACGCAGTATTTT. This codes for CASSQARLAGDTQYF.

The chain links TRBV5-6 to TRBJ1-2; 9 bases are a match to TRBD1. Germline CDR1 reads SGHDT; CDR2 reads YYEEEE. Trimming removed 4 bases from V and 1 base from J; junction bases left unmatched: 5. The CDR3 is made up of 15 amino acids. The CDR3 reads CASSRDREDNYGYTF. The CDR3 DNA reads as TGTGCCAGCAGCCGGGACAGGGAAGATAACTATGGCTACACCTTC.

CDR3 loop: CASSVAGGIPFNEQFF. The CDR3 DNA is TGTGCCAGCAGCGTAGCAGGGGGTATCCCCTTCAATGAGCAGTTCTTC. The J gene is TRBJ2-1, the V gene TRBV9; 7 nucleotides align to TRBD1. The germline V gene encodes CDR1 SGDLS and CDR2 YYNGEE. CDR3 length: 16 amino acids. V was pared by 0 bases and J by 6 bases, with 9 bases of the junction left unmatched.

This chain joins TRBV6-5 and TRBJ1-1, with a possible D match to TRBD1 (5 bases). From germline, CDR1 is MNHEY and CDR2 SVGAGI. Deletions cut 2 bases from V and 5 bases from J, with 9 bases between. This CDR3 has 13 amino acids. CDR3 DNA sequence: TGTGCCAGCAGTTACCAGGGAGGGACTGAAGCTTTCTTT. As protein: CASSYQGGTEAFF.

The V call is TRBV6-5, the J call TRBJ2-6, with 7 bases matching TRBD1. Germline CDR1 is MNHEY and CDR2 is SVGAGI. CDR3 length equals 15 residues. V was clipped by 6 bases and J by 3 bases; unmatched bases: 5. The CDR3 here is CASRQGKGGANVLTF. CDR3 nucleotide sequence: TGTGCCAGCAGACAGGGGAAGGGTGGGGCCAACGTCCTGACTTTC.

The J gene is TRBJ1-3, the V gene TRBV5-6; 12 positions agree with TRBD1. This CDR3 is 18 amino acids long. V lost 4 bases to trimming and J lost 0 bases; unmatched junction nucleotides: 8. CDR1 is SGHDT and CDR2 is YYEEEE in the germline V gene. Written as DNA, the CDR3 is TGTGCCAGCAGCCCCGGGACAGGGGGCCTTAGCTCTGGAAACACCATATATTTT. This translates into CASSPGTGGLSSGNTIYF.

This clone came up a few times. The chain links TRBV7-6 to TRBJ1-1; 8 nucleotides align to TRBD1. Germline V gene sequence: CDR1 SGHVS, CDR2 FNYEAQ. V lost 1 base, J lost 1 base, and 2 bases stayed unmatched. The CDR3 has 15 amino acids. The CDR3 DNA reads TGTGCCAGCAGCTTAGGAGGACAGGGGAACACTGAAGCTTTCTTT. The encoded protein is CASSLGGQGNTEAFF.

V and J are TRBV5-1 and TRBJ2-2, with D possibly matching TRBD2 (6 bases). CDR1 is SGHRS, CDR2 YFSETQ, per germline. The CDR3 has 16 residues. Trimming cost V 0 bases and J 1 base, with 10 bases left between them. The chain's CDR3 is CASSLGPAGNTGELFF. The CDR3 DNA reads TGCGCCAGCAGCTTGGGCCCAGCGGGGAACACCGGGGAGCTGTTTTTT.